This record concerns one T cell receptor (beta chain) sequence. The data are from a study of technical replicates of blood from a few donors. Repertoires were generated with immunoSEQ multiplex PCR, while TCRdb's copy carries only in-frame clones and drops some. The sample shows some 80,000 clones, roughly nine tenths of them seen only once. CDR3 length equals 13 residues. With 1 base removed from V and 0 bases from J, the gap between germline ends came to 4 bases. CDR1 MNHNS and CDR2 SASEGT come from the germline V gene. The sample taken for sequencing was T cells isolated from PBMCs. The clonotype originates from a human donor in good health. The gene calls are TRBV6-1 and TRBJ2-7, with D unclear. CDR3 sequence reads: CASSEVSSYEQYF. CDR3 nucleotides: TGTGCCAGCAGTGAAGTCAGCTCCTACGAGCAGTACTTC.